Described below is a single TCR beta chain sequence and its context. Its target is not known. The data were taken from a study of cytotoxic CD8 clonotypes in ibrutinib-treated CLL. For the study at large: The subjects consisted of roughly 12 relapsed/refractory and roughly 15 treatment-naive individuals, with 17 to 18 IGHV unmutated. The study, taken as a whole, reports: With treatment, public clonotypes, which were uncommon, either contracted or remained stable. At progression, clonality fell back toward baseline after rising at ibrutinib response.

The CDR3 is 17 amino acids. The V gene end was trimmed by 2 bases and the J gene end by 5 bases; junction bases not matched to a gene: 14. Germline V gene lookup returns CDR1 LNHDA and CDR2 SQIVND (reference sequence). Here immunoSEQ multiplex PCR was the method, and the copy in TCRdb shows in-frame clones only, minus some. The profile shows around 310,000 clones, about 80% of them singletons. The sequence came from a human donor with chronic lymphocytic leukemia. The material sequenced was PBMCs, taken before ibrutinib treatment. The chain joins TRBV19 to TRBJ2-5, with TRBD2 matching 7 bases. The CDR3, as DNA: TGTGCCAGTAGTATAACCCTCGACGCGGGAGTACTTGAGACCCAGTACTTC. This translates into CASSITLDAGVLETQYF.